This T cell receptor beta chain was captured in a study of vaccination effects on CD4 cells after COVID-19 (dated by TCRdb to between 2022 and 2023). With respect to the entire study: To identify antigen-specific CD4+ T cell clonotypes by their expansion, the ViraFEST assay first stimulated PBMC with viral peptide pools and then applied TCR sequencing. Each participant received two doses of an mRNA SARS-CoV-2 vaccine, either BNT162b2 or mRNA-1273. The full study included roughly 10 COVID-19 convalescent patients and a handful of SARS-CoV-2-naive healthy vaccine recipients. Around 2 million PBMC per well were cultured in IMDM with about 4.5% human AB serum, 10 IU/ml IL-2 and gentamicin, plus 10 ug/ml peptides. SARS-CoV-2 spike-specific CD4+ TCR repertoires were compared before and after mRNA vaccination in COVID-19 convalescent patients and in infection-naive vaccine recipients. Cultures from other donors in the study were sequenced using the Oncomine TCR Beta short-read assay on an Illumina iSeq 100. General conclusions and limits of the study: Among healthy vaccine recipients, nearly all vaccine-induced clones were SARS-CoV-2 mono-reactive, and only 1 of 255 was cross-reactive with common cold coronaviruses. The study was limited by a small number of convalescent patients, and early post-infection timepoints were lacking. Clones induced by infection and clones induced by vaccination both contracted markedly at late timepoints after vaccination, which fits with T cell responses waning over time.

After around 10 days of culture, CD4+ T cells were isolated with the EasySep CD4+ T cell isolation kit. Healthy vaccine recipients had no prior SARS-CoV-2 infection, confirmed by negative nucleocapsid antibodies before and after vaccination. On days 3 and 7, half of the culture medium was replaced with fresh IL-2-containing medium. Unless noted otherwise, every peptide stimulation condition was grown in triplicate wells. PBMC were separated from whole blood using Ficoll-Paque Plus gradient centrifugation and were then either cryopreserved at -140C or used fresh. Genomic DNA was extracted from cultured CD4+ T cells with the QIAamp micro DNA kit. The CDR3 holds 17 amino acids from the cysteine to the phenylalanine. Only the CDR3 DNA stays, 51 bases, in frame from base 1. Reading the germline V gene gives CDR1 LGHNA and CDR2 YSLEER. Trimmed from V: 0 bases; trimmed from J: 7 bases; junction bases lacking a gene match: 12.

The library was made by the immunoSEQ multiplex PCR assay. DNA from the CD4+ T cells that had been cultured and isolated underwent TCR beta CDR3 sequencing. In the authors' own workflow: Non-productive TCR sequences were removed and reads were trimmed to the CDR3 region, keeping CDR3s of at least 7 amino acids. The MANAFEST web app was used to pick out antigen-specific clonotypes by comparing their expansion in peptide wells with that in reference cultures. To count as positive, a clone had to show expansion at FDR<0.05 compared with the reference and with all other wells, an odds ratio above 5, and a frequency above 0.1% in two replicate wells. Clonotypes significantly expanded in SARS-CoV-2 spike wells and in at least one common cold coronavirus spike condition were defined as cross-reactive. CDR3 similarity was assessed by Levenshtein distance using the stringdist R package, and unrooted trees were constructed with ape in R 3.6.1. The immuneACCESS repertoire file appears here via TCRdb, limited to in-frame rearrangements. These files lack a portion of the clones; in checked studies, under half of the deficit traces to unresolved V genes, and the cause of the others is not known. D and trimming were read from the DNA, whereas the V and J calls and clone size are those reported in that table. This sample is represented by some 40,000 clones; 65% to 75% of them were singletons. The ten largest clones add up to around 2.9% of the sample.

With respect to this clone: The clone's antigen remains unknown. Base qualities were left out, and no much larger clone turns up one base away.

The clonotype originates from a human donor who received a COVID-19 vaccine. The specimen was CD4+ T cells from PBMCs cultured without peptide, collected before COVID-19 vaccination. The V and J genes are TRBV4-3 and TRBJ1-2, with TRBD1 identical over 9 junction bases. The DNA reads as follows: TGCGCCAGCAGCCAAGATCTTTGGACAGGGGAATTTGGTGGCTACACCTTC. Translated, this is CASSQDLWTGEFGGYTF.